The sequence of this T cell receptor (beta chain) was determined in a study of T-cell reconstitution after alpha-beta-depleted transplantation in children. As it was prepared, the TCRbeta library received unique molecular identifiers. Each CDR3 protein is one row after TCRdb ran MiXCR on the PCR reads. In the table there are almost 500,000 distinct CDR3 sequences, roughly 10% of which are singletons. Study-level points and caveats: Diversity and T-cell counts at one year after transplant derived mostly from new T cells. Several hundred graft clones that had expanded were reportedly the source of alpha-beta T cells about two months after transplant.

V lost 1 base and J lost 7, with 17 bases in between. The CDR3 has 15 residues. The germline gives CDR1 LGHNA, CDR2 YSLEER. At least ten counts were recorded for this clonotype. What it binds is not known. The gene calls are TRBV4-3 and TRBJ2-7; D is possibly TRBD1 (5 bases). The source of this sequence is a child aged 2 to 10 with inherited bone marrow failure, due to receive a stem cell transplant. Sequenced here: PBMCs, sampled before TCRalphabeta/CD19-depleted stem cell transplant. CDR3 coding DNA: TGCGCCAGCAGCCAAGTGCAGGGCCGGTTAATGGAGCAGTACTTC. Translated: CASSQVQGRLMEQYF.